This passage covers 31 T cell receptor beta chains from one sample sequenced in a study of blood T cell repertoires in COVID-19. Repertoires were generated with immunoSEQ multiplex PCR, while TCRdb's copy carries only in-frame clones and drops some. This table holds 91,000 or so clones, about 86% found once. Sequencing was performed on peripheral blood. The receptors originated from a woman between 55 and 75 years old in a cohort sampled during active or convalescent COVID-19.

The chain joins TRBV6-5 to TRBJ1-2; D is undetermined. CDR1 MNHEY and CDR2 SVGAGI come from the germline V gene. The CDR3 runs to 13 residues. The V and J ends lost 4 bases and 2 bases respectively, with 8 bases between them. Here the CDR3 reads CASSFQSNYGYTF. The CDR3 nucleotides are TGTGCCAGCAGTTTCCAGTCCAACTATGGCTACACCTTC.

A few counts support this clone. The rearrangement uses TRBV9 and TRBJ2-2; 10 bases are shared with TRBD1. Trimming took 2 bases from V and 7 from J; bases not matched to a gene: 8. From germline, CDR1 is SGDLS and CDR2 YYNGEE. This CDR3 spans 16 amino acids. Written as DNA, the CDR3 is TGTGCCAGCAGCGTGTGGTGGACAGGGGGGGACGGGGAGCTGTTTTTT. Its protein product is CASSVWWTGGDGELFF. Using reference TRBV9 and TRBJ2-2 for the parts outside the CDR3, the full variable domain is DSGVTQTPKHLITATGQRVTLRCSPRSGDLSVYWYQQSLDQGLQFLIQYYNGEERAKGNILERFSAQQFPDLHSELNLSSLELGDSALYFCASSVWWTGGDGELFFGEGSRLTVL.

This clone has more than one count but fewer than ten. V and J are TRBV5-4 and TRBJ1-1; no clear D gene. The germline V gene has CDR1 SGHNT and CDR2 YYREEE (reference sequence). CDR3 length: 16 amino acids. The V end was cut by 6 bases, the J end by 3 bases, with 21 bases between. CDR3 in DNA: TGTGCCAGCACCGCCGCCCAAGGGAGATGGGACACTGAAGCTTTCTTT. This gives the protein CASTAAQGRWDTEAFF. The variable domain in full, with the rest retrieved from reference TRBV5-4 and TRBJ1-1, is ETGVTQSPTHLIKTRGQQVTLRCSSQSGHNTVSWYQQALGQGPQFIFQYYREEENGRGNFPPRFSGLQFPNYSSELNVNALELDDSALYLCASTAAQGRWDTEAFFGQGTRLTVV.

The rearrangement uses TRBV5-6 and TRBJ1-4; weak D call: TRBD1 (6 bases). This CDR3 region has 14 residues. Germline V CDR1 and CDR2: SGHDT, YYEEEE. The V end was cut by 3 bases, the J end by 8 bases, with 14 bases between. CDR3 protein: CASSYRALQEKLFF. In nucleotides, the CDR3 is TGTGCCAGCAGCTACAGGGCCCTTCAAGAAAAACTGTTTTTT.

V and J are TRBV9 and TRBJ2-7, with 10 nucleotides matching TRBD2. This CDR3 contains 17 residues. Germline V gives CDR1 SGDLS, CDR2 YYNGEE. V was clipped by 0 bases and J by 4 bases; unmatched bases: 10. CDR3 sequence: CASSVASSGRASYEQYF. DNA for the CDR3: TGTGCCAGCAGCGTAGCTTCAAGCGGGAGGGCCTCATACGAGCAGTACTTC.

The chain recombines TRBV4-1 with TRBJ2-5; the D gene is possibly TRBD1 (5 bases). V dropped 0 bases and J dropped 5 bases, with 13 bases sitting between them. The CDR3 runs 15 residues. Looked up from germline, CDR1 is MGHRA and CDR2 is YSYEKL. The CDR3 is CASSQDFSRVETQYF. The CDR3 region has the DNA TGCGCCAGCAGCCAAGATTTCAGCAGGGTTGAGACCCAGTACTTC.

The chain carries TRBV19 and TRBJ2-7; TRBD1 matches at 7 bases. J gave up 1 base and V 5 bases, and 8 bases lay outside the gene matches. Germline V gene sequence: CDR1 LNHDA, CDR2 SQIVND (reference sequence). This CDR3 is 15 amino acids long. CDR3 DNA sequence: TGTGCCAGTAGTGAGAGGACAGGTTTTTCCTACGAGCAGTACTTC. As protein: CASSERTGFSYEQYF.

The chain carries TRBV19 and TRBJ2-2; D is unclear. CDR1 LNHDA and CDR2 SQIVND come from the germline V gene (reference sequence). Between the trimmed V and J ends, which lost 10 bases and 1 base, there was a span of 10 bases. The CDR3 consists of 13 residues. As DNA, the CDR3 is TGTGCCACTTCAGAACAGAACACCGGGGAGCTGTTTTTT. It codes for CATSEQNTGELFF.

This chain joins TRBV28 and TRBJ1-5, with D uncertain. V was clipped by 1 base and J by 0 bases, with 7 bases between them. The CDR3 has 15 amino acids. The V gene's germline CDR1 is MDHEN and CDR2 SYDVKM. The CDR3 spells CASSLFVNSNQPQHF. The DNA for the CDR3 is TGTGCCAGCAGTTTATTCGTAAATAGCAATCAGCCCCAGCATTTT.

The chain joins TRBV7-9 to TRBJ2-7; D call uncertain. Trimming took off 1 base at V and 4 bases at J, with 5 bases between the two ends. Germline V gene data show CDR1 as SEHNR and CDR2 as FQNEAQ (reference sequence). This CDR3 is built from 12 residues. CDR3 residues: CASSLVGYEQYF. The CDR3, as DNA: TGTGCCAGCAGCTTAGTCGGGTACGAGCAGTACTTC. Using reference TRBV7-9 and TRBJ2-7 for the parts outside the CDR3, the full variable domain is DTGVSQNPRHKITKRGQNVTFRCDPISEHNRLYWYRQTLGQGPEFLTYFQNEAQLEKSRLLSDRFSAERPKGSFSTLEIQRTEQGDSAMYLCASSLVGYEQYFGPGTRLTVT.

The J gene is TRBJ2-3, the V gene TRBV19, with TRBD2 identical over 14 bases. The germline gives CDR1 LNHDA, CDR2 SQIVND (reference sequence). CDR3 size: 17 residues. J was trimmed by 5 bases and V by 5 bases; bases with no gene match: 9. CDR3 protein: CASSETSGGAGGDTQYF. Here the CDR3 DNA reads TGTGCCAGTAGTGAGACTAGCGGGGGGGCCGGTGGAGATACGCAGTATTTT.

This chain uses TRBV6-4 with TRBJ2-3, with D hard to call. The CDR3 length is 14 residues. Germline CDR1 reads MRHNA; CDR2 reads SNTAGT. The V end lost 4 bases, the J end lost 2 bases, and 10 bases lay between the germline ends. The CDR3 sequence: CASSVVRNTDTQYF. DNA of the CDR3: TGTGCCAGCAGTGTTGTCAGAAACACAGATACGCAGTATTTT.

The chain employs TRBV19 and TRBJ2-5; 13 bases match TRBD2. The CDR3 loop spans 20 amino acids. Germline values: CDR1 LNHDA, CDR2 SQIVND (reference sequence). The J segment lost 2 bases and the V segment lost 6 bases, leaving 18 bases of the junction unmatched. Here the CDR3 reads CASSRRTSGSNGGEQETQYF. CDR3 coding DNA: TGTGCCAGTAGCCGTCGGACTAGCGGGAGCAATGGGGGAGAACAAGAGACCCAGTACTTC.

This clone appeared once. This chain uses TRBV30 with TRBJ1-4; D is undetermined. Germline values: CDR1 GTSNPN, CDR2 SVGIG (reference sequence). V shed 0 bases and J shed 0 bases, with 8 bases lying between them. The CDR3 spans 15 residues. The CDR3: CAWSVTATTNEKLFF. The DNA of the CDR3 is TGTGCCTGGAGTGTCACAGCCACAACTAATGAAAAACTGTTTTTT. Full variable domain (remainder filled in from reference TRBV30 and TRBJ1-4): SQTIHQWPATLVQPVGSPLSLECTVEGTSNPNLYWYRQAAGRGLQLLFYSVGIGQISSEVPQNLSASRPQDRQFILSSKKLLLSDSGFYLCAWSVTATTNEKLFFGSGTQLSVL.

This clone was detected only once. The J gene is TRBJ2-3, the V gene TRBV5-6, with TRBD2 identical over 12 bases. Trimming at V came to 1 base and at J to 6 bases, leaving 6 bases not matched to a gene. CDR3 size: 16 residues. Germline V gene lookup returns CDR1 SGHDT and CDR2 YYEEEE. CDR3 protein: CASSLLAGGPGDTQYF. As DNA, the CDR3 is TGTGCCAGCAGCTTGCTAGCGGGGGGGCCTGGGGATACGCAGTATTTT.

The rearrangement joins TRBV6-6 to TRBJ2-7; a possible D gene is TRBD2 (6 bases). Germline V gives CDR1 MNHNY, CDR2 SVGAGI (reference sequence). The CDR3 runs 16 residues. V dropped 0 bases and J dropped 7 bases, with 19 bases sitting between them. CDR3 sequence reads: CASSYSLWRGPREQYF. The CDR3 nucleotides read TGTGCCAGCAGTTACTCTTTGTGGCGGGGCCCGCGGGAGCAGTACTTC.

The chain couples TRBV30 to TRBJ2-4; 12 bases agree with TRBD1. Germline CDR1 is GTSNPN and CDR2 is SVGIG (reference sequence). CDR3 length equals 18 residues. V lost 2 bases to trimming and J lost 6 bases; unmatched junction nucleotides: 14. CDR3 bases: TGTGCCTGGAGTCCTCGAGGTGCGGGACAGGGGGCGCGAAACATTCAGTACTTC. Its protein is CAWSPRGAGQGARNIQYF.

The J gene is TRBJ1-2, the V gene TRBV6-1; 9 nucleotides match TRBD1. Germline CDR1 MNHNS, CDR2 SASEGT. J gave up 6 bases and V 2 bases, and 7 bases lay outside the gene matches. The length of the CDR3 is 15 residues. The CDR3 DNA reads TGTGCCAGCAGTGAACAATCCGGGACAGGGAATGGCTACACCTTC. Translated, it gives CASSEQSGTGNGYTF.

In nucleotides, the CDR3 is TGTGCCAGCAGCTTACGACTAGCGGGAGCGACGGGAAATGAGCAGTTCTTC. Encoded protein: CASSLRLAGATGNEQFF. V usage is TRBV7-2 and J usage is TRBJ2-1; TRBD2 agrees at 12 bases. V was clipped by 2 bases and J by 7 bases; unmatched bases: 9. In germline, CDR1 is SGHTA, CDR2 FQGNSA. The CDR3 is 17 amino acids.

CDR3 protein: CASSVGPGVSQPQHF. The DNA of the CDR3 is TGTGCCAGCAGCGTAGGTCCAGGGGTGAGTCAGCCCCAGCATTTT. The chain joins TRBV9 to TRBJ1-5, with D possibly being TRBD1 (6 bases). The CDR3 has 15 residues. Trimming removed 0 bases at V and 6 bases at J, with 13 bases between. The germline CDR1 and CDR2 sequences are SGDLS and YYNGEE.

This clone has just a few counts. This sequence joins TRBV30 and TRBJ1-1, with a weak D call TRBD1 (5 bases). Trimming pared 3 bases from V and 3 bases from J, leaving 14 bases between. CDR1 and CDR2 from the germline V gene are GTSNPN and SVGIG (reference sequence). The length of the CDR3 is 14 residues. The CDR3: CAWRSGGGYTEAFF. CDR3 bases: TGTGCCTGGAGGTCCGGGGGGGGGTACACTGAAGCTTTCTTT. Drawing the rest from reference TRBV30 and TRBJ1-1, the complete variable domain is SQTIHQWPATLVQPVGSPLSLECTVEGTSNPNLYWYRQAAGRGLQLLFYSVGIGQISSEVPQNLSASRPQDRQFILSSKKLLLSDSGFYLCAWRSGGGYTEAFFGQGTRLTVV.

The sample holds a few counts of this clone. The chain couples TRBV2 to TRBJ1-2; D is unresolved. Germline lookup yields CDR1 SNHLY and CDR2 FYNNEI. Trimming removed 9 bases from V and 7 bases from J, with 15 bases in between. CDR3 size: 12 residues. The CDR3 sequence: CARTGREAGYTF. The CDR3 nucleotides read TGTGCCAGAACCGGGAGGGAGGCTGGCTACACCTTC. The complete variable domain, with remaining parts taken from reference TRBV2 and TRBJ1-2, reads EPEVTQTPSHQVTQMGQEVILRCVPISNHLYFYWYRQILGQKVEFLVSFYNNEISEKSEIFDDQFSVERPDGSNFTLKIRSTKLEDSAMYFCARTGREAGYTFGSGTRLTVV.

DNA of the CDR3: TGCAGTGCTAGTATTATGGACGGGAGAAACACCATATATTTT. It translates to CSASIMDGRNTIYF. V and J are TRBV20-1 and TRBJ1-3; D remains ambiguous. CDR1 is DFQATT, CDR2 SNEGSKA, per germline (reference sequence). The CDR3 totals 14 residues. V was pared by 3 bases and J by 5 bases, with 14 bases between.

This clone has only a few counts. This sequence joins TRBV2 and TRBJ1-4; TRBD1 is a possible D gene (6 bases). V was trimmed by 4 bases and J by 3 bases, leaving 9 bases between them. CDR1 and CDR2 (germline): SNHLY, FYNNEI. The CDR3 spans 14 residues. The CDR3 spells CASSGGGPNEKLFF. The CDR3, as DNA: TGTGCCAGCAGTGGGGGGGGGCCTAATGAAAAACTGTTTTTT.

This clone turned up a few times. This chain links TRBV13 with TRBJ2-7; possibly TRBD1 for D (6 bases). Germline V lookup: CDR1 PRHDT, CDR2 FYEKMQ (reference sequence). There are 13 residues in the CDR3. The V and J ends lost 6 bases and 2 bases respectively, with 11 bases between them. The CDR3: CASSFTGTYEQYF. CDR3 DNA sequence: TGTGCCAGCAGTTTTACAGGGACCTACGAGCAGTACTTC.

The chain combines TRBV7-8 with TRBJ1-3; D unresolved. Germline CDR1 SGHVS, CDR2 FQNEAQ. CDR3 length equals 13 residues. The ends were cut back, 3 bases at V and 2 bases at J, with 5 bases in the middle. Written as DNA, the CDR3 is TGTGCCAGCAGCTTTTCCACTGGAAACACCATATATTTT. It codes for CASSFSTGNTIYF.

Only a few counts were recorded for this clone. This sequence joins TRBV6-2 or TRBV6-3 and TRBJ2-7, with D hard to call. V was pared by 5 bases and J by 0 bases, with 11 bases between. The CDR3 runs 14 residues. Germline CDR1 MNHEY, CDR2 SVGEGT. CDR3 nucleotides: TGTGCCAGCAGTCTAGAGTGGAGCTCCTACGAGCAGTACTTC. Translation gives CASSLEWSSYEQYF.

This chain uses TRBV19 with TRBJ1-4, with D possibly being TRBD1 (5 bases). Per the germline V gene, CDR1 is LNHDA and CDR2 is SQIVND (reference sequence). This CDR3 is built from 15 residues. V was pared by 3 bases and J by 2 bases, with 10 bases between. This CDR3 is CASSIHRTTNEKLFF. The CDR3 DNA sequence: TGTGCCAGTAGTATCCACAGGACCACTAATGAAAAACTGTTTTTT.

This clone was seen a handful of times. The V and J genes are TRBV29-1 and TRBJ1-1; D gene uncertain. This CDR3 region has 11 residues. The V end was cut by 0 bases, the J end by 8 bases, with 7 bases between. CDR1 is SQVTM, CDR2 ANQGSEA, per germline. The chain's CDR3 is CSVEEPGEAFF. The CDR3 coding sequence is TGCAGCGTTGAAGAACCGGGGGAAGCTTTCTTT.

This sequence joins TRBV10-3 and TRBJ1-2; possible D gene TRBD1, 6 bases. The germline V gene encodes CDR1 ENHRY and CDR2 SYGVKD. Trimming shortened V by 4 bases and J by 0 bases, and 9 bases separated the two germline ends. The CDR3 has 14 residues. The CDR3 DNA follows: TGTGCCATCAGTGGGACAGCTACTAACTATGGCTACACCTTC. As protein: CAISGTATNYGYTF.

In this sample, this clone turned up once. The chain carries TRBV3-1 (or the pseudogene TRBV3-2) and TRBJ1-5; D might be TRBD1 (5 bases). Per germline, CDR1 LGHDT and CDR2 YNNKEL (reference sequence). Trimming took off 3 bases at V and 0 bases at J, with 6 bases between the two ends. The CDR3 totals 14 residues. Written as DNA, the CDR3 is TGTGCCAGCAGCCAGGACACTAGCAATCAGCCCCAGCATTTT. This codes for CASSQDTSNQPQHF.